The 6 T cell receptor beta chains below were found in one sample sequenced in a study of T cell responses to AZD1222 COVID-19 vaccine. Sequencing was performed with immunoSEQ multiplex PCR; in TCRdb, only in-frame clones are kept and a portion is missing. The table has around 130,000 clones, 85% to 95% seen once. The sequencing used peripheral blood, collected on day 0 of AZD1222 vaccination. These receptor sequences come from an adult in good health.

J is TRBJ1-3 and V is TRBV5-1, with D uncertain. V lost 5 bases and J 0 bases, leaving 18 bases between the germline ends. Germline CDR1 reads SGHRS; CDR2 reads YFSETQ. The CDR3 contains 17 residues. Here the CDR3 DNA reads TGCGCCAGCAGTCAGAGTGTGGCCGGATACTCTGGAAACACCATATATTTT. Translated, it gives CASSQSVAGYSGNTIYF.

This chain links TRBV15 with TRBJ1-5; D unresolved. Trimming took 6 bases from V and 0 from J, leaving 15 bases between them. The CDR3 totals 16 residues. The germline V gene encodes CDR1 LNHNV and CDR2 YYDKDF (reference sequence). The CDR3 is CATSKGRIYSNQPQHF. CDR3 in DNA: TGTGCCACCAGTAAAGGGAGAATATATAGCAATCAGCCCCAGCATTTT.

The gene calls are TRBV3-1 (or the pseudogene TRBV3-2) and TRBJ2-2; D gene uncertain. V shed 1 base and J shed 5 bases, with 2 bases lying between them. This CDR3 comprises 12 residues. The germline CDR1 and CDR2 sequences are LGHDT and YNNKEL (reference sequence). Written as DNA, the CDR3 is TGTGCCAGCAGCCAAGCGACCGGGGAGCTGTTTTTT. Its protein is CASSQATGELFF.

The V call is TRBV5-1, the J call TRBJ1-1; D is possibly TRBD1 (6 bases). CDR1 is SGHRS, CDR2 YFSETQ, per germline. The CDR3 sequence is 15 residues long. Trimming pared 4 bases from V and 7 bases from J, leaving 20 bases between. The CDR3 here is CASSQDSSAYGEAFF. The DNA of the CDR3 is TGCGCCAGCAGCCAGGACAGTTCCGCTTATGGTGAAGCTTTCTTT.

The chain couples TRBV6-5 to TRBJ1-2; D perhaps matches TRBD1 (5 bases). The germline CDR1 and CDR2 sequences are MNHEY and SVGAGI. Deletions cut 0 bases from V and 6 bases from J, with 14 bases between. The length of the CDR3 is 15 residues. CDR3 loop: CASSYSAVVQDGYTF. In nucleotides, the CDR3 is TGTGCCAGCAGTTACTCGGCGGTGGTACAGGATGGCTACACCTTC.

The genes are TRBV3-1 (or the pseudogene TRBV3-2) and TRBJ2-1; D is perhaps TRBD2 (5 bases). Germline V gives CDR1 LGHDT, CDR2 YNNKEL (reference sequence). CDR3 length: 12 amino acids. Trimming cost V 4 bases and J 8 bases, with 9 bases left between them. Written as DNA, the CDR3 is TGTGCCAGCAGCCCCTCAGCGGATGAGCAGTTCTTC. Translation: CASSPSADEQFF.